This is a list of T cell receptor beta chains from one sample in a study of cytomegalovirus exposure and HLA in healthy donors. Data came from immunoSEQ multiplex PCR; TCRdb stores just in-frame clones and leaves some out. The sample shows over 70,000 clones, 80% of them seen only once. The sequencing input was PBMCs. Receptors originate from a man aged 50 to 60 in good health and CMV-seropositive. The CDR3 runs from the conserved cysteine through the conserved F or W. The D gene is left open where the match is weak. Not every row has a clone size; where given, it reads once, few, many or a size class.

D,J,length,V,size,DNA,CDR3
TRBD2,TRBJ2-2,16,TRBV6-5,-,TGTGCCAGCAGTTACTCTCCTAGCGGGAGTACCGGGGAGCTGTTTTTT,CASSYSPSGSTGELFF
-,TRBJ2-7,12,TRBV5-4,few,TGTGCCAGCAGCTTAGGCGGCTACGAGCAGTACTTC,CASSLGGYEQYF
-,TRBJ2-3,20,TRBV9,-,TGTGCCAGCAGCTCGACCGGGGGACTCGAACCGATAACTATATCAGATACGCAGTATTTT,CASSSTGGLEPITISDTQYF
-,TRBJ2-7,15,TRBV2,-,TGTGCCAGCAAACGAGACCCCGGACTTTCCTACGAGCAGTACTTC,CASKRDPGLSYEQYF
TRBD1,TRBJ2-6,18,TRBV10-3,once,TGTGCCATCAGTGAGCATCGGGACAGGTCCTCTGGGGCCAACGGCCTGACTTTC,CAISEHRDRSSGANGLTF
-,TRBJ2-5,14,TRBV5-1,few,TGCGCCAGCAGCTTGGATACAGGCCAAGAGACCCAGTACTTC,CASSLDTGQETQYF
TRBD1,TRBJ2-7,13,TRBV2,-,TGTGCCAGCAGCGGGACAGAGGACTACGAGCAGTACTTC,CASSGTEDYEQYF
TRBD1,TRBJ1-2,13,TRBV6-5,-,TGTGCCAGCAGTAGGACAGGGGGCCATGGCTACACCTTC,CASSRTGGHGYTF
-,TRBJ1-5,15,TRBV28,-,TGTGCCAGCAGTTTACCCGACAGGAGCAATCAGCCCCAGCATTTT,CASSLPDRSNQPQHF
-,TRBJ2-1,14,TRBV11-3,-,TGTGCCAGCAGCTTAGCGGGAGACTACAATGAGCAGTTCTTC,CASSLAGDYNEQFF
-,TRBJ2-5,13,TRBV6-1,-,TGTGCCAGCAGTCCCGCGGCAATAGAGACCCAGTACTTC,CASSPAAIETQYF
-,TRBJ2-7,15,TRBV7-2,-,TGTGCCAGCAGCCCGCGGGGCCAGAGCTCCTACGAGCAGTACTTC,CASSPRGQSSYEQYF
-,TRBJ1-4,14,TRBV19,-,TGTGCCAGTAGTGTTCCAAGGGGTCTGGAAAAACTGTTTTTT,CASSVPRGLEKLFF
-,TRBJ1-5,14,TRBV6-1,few,TGTGCCAGCAGTCTTCTACCTCGAGATCAGCCCCAGCATTTT,CASSLLPRDQPQHF